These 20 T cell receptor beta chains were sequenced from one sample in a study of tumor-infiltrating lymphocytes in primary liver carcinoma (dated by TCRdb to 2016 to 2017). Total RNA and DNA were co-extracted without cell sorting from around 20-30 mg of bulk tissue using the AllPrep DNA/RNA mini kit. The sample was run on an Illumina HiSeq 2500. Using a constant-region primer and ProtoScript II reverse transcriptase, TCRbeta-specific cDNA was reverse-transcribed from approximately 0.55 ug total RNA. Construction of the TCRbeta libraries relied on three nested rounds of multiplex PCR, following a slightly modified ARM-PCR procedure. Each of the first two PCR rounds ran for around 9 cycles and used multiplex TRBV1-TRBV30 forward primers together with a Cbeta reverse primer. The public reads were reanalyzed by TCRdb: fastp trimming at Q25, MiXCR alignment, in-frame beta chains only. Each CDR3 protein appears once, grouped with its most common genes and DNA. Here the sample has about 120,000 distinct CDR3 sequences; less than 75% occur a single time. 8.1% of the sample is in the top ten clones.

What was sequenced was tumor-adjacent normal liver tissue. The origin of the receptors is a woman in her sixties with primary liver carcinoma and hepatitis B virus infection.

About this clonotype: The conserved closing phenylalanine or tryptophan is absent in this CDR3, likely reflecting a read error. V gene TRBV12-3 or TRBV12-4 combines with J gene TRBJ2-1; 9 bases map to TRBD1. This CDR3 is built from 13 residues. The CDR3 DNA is TGTGCCAGCAGTCTAGCCCAGGACAGGGGGCAGTTCCTC. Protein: CASSLAQDRGQFL.

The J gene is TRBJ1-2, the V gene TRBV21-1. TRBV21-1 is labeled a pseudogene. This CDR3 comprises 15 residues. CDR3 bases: TGTGCCAACAGCAAAGTGGCGGGGGCCCCTAATGGCTACACCTTC. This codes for CANSKVAGAPNGYTF.

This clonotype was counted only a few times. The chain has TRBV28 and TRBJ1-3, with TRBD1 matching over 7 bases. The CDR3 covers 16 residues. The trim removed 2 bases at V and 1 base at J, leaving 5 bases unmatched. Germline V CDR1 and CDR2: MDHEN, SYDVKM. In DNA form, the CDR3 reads TGTGCCAGCAGTTTAGAGGGGGCTGGTTCTGGAAACACCATATATTTT. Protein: CASSLEGAGSGNTIYF.

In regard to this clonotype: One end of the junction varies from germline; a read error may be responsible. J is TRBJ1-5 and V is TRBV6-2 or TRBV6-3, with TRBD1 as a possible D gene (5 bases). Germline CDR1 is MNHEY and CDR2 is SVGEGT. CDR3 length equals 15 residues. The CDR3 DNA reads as TGTGCCAGCAGTTACAGAACGGGGCACAATCAGGCCCAGCATTTT. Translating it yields CASSYRTGHNQAQHF.

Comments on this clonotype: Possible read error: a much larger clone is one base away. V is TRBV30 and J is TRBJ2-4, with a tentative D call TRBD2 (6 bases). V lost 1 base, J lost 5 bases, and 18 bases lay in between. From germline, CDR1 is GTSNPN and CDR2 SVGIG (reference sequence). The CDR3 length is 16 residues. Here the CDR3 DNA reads TGTGCCTGGAGTGCACCTTCCTTGTGGGAGGAAAACATTCAGTACTTC. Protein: CAWSAPSLWEENIQYF.

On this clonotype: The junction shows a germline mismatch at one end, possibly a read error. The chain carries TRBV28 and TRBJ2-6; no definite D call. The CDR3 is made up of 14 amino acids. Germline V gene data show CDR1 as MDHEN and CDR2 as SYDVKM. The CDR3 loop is CVSTEKRRANVLTF. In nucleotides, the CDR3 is TGTGTCAGCACCGAAAAAAGAAGGGCCAACGTCCTGACTTTC.

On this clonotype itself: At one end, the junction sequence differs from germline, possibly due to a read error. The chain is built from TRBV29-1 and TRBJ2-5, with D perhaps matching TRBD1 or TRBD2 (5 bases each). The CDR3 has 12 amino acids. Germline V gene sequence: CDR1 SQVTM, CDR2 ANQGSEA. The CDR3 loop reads CSVFRDYGTQYF. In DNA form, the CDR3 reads TGCAGCGTTTTCCGTGACTATGGGACCCAATACTTC.

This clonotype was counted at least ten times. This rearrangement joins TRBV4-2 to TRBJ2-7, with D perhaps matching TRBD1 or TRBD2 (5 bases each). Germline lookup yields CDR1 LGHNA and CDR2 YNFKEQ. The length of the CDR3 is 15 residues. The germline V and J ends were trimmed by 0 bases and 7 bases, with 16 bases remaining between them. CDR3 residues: CASSQEQVGLVEQYF. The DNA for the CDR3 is TGTGCCAGCAGCCAAGAACAGGTTGGACTGGTGGAGCAGTACTTC.

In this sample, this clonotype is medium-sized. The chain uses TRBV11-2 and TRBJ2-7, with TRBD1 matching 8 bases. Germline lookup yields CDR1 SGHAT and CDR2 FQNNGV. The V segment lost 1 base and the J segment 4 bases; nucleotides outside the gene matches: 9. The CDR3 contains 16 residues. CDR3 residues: CASSLGTPTGVYEQYF. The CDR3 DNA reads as TGTGCCAGCAGCTTAGGGACCCCGACAGGGGTTTACGAGCAGTACTTC.

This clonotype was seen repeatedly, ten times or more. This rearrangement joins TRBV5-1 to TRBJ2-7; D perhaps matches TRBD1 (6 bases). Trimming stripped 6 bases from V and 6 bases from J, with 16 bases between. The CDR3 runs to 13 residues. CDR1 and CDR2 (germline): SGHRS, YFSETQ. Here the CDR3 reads CASKGDLRGEQYF. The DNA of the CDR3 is TGCGCCAGCAAGGGGGACCTACGGGGCGAGCAGTACTTC.

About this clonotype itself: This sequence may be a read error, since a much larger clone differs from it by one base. The CDR3 nucleotides read TGCAGTGCACCGCTGACAAGGACGGGCACTGAAGCTTTCTTT. Protein product: CSAPLTRTGTEAFF. The chain is built from TRBV20-1 and TRBJ1-1; D is undetermined. The CDR3 loop spans 14 amino acids. Germline V CDR1 and CDR2: DFQATT, SNEGSKA (reference sequence). V was clipped by 6 bases and J by 4 bases, with 18 bases between them.

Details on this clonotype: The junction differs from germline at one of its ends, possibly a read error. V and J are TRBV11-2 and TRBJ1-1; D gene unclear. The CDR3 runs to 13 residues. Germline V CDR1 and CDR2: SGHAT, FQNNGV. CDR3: CASSSHIDTEVFF. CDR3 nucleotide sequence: TGTGCCAGCAGCTCCCACATCGACACTGAAGTTTTCTTT.

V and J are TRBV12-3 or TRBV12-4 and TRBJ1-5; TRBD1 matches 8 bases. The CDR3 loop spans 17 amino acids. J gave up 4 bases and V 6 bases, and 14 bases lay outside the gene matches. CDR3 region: CASSPVTGDMRNQPQHF. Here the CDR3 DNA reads TGTGCCAGCAGCCCCGTGACAGGGGATATGCGGAATCAGCCCCAGCATTTT.

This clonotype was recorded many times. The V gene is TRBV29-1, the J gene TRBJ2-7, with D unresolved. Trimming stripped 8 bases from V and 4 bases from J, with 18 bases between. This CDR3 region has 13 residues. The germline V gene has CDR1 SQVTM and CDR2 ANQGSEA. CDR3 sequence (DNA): TGCAGCTTTTCTAGATCCGAATTTTACGAGCAGTACTTC. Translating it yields CSFSRSEFYEQYF.

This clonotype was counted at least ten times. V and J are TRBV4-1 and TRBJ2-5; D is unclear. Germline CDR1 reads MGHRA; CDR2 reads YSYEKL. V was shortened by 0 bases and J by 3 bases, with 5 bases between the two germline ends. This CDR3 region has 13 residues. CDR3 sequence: CASSQDFKETQYF. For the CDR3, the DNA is TGCGCCAGCAGCCAAGACTTCAAAGAGACCCAGTACTTC.

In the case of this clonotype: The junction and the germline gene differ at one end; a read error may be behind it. The CDR3 loop is CASSLGAQGHKERFF. The CDR3 DNA reads TGTGCCAGCAGCTTAGGGGCCCAGGGACACAAGGAGCGGTTCTTC. V usage is TRBV11-3 and J usage is TRBJ2-1; weak D call: TRBD1 (6 bases). The germline CDR1 and CDR2 sequences are SGHNT and YENEEA. The CDR3 is 15 amino acids.

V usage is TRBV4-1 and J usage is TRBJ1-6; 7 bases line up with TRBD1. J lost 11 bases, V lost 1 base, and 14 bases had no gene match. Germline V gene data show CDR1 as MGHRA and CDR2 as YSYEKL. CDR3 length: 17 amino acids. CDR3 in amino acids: CASSQADRTLWGPPLHF. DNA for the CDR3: TGCGCCAGCAGCCAAGCGGACAGGACATTATGGGGTCCACCCCTCCACTTT.

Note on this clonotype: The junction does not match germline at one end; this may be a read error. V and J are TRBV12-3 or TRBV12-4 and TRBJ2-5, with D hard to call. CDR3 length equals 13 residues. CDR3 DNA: TGTGCTAGCAGTCTAATCCCGGGTGAGGCCCAGTACTTC. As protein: CASSLIPGEAQYF.

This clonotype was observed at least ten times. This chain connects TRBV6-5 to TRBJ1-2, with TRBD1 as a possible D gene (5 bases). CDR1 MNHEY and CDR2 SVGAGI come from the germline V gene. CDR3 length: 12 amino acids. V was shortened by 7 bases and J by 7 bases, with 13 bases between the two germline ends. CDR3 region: CASNPGLGGYTF. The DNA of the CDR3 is TGTGCCAGCAACCCAGGGTTGGGTGGCTACACCTTC.

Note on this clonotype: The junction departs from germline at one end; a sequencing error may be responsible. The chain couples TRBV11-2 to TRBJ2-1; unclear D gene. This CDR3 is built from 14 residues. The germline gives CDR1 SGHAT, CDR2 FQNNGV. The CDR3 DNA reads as TGTGCTAGCAGCTTAGCCAGGAGTCTCAATGAACAGTTCTTC. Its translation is CASSLARSLNEQFF.